This passage covers 28 T cell receptor beta chains from one sample sequenced in a study of T cells in Graves' hyperthyroidism and ophthalmopathy. There were TCR beta CDR3 regions amplified from RNA transcripts. An initial round of RT-PCR targeting the TCR CDR3 relied on the HTBI primer set. TCRdb re-called the multiplex PCR reads through MiXCR, storing one row per CDR3 protein. This table has a few hundred thousand distinct CDR3 sequences, around 15% appearing once. Sequenced material: blood. Receptors were obtained from a woman in her 30s with Graves' ophthalmopathy.

This clonotype has at least ten counts. The V gene is TRBV2, the J gene TRBJ1-5; tentatively, D is TRBD1 (6 bases). Germline V gene data show CDR1 as SNHLY and CDR2 as FYNNEI. This CDR3 contains 14 residues. V lost 1 base and J 6 bases, leaving 10 bases between the germline ends. The CDR3 DNA follows: TGTGCCAGCAGTGAAGAAACAGGGACTCAGCCCCAGCATTTT. Protein sequence: CASSEETGTQPQHF.

This clonotype appeared many times. The CDR3 region is CAWSPPGVAGGRQYF. The CDR3 bases are TGTGCCTGGAGTCCTCCGGGGGTAGCGGGGGGGCGGCAGTACTTC. The chain joins TRBV30 to TRBJ2-7, with TRBD2 matching 11 bases. J gave up 9 bases and V 2 bases, and 12 bases lay outside the gene matches. The CDR3 covers 15 residues. Germline V gene sequence: CDR1 GTSNPN, CDR2 SVGIG (reference sequence).

The rearrangement joins TRBV11-2 to TRBJ2-3, with 11 bases that match TRBD2. Germline V gene lookup returns CDR1 SGHAT and CDR2 FQNNGV. The CDR3 sequence is 15 residues long. Trimming at V came to 6 bases and at J to 3 bases, leaving 5 bases not matched to a gene. CDR3 sequence: CASRIAGGMTDTQYF. CDR3 DNA sequence: TGTGCCAGCAGGATAGCGGGGGGGATGACAGATACGCAGTATTTT. The whole variable domain, remainder taken from reference TRBV11-2 and TRBJ2-3, is EAGVAQSPRYKIIEKRQSVAFWCNPISGHATLYWYQQILGQGPKLLIQFQNNGVVDDSQLPKDRFSAERLKGVDSTLKIQPAKLEDSAVYLCASRIAGGMTDTQYFGPGTRLTVL.

This clonotype has a count of ten or more. The V and J genes are TRBV5-1 and TRBJ2-7, with TRBD1 matching 9 bases. Germline CDR1 and CDR2: SGHRS and YFSETQ. This CDR3 is 15 amino acids long. J lost 6 bases, V lost 4 bases, and 11 bases had no gene match. In nucleotides, the CDR3 is TGCGCCAGCAGCCAAACCGGGACAGGGTTAGGCGAGCAGTACTTC. Its protein is CASSQTGTGLGEQYF.

The genes are TRBV3-1 and TRBJ1-5, with D possibly matching TRBD1 (6 bases). CDR1 LGHDT and CDR2 YNNKEL come from the germline V gene (reference sequence). The CDR3 covers 17 residues. The ends were cut back, 4 bases at V and 7 bases at J, with 23 bases in the middle. The CDR3 bases are TGTGCCAGCAGCCCCCGACAGGTGGGAGCCTTTGGGCAGCCCCAGCATTTT. Translated: CASSPRQVGAFGQPQHF.

The table lists this clonotype with many counts. The gene calls are TRBV7-6 and TRBJ1-2; no definite D call. The CDR3 consists of 15 residues. CDR1 and CDR2 (germline): SGHVS, FNYEAQ. Trimming left V 5 bases short and J 5 bases short, with 18 bases between. The CDR3 reads CASSPRQATSYGYTF. As DNA, the CDR3 is TGTGCCAGCAGCCCACGCCAGGCTACGTCGTATGGCTACACCTTC.

This clonotype was recorded many times. The J gene is TRBJ1-6, the V gene TRBV7-6, with D possibly TRBD1 on 5 matching bases. From germline, CDR1 is SGHVS and CDR2 FNYEAQ. The CDR3 length is 18 residues. The ends were cut back, 1 base at V and 0 bases at J, with 13 bases in the middle. CDR3 DNA sequence: TGTGCCAGCAGCTTAGATGGGGGGGGGAGCTCCTATAATTCACCCCTCCACTTT. Amino acids: CASSLDGGGSSYNSPLHF. The variable domain in full, completed from reference TRBV7-6 and TRBJ1-6, reads GAGVSQSPRYKVTKRGQDVALRCDPISGHVSLYWYRQALGQGPEFLTYFNYEAQQDKSGLPNDRFSAERPEGSISTLTIQRTEQRDSAMYRCASSLDGGGSSYNSPLHFGNGTRLTVT.

This clonotype appeared many times. This chain connects TRBV12-5 to TRBJ2-7; D possibly corresponds to TRBD2 (6 bases). CDR3 length: 16 residues. Trimming shortened V by 0 bases and J by 11 bases, and 23 bases separated the two germline ends. Germline V CDR1 and CDR2: LGHNT, FRNRAP. The CDR3 DNA reads as TGTGCTAGTGGTTTGGTAGTTGCGGGATATCCTAAGATGGAGTACTTC. It codes for CASGLVVAGYPKMEYF.

The sample holds many counts of this clonotype. The genes are TRBV12-3 or TRBV12-4 and TRBJ2-1; TRBD1 matches 9 bases. The ends lost 6 bases at V and 6 bases at J; junction bases unmatched: 9. This CDR3 has 15 residues. CDR3 bases: TGTGCCAGCAGCTGGGGACAGGGAGGAGTCAATGAGCAGTTCTTC. Its translation is CASSWGQGGVNEQFF.

This clonotype was seen at least ten times. This chain connects TRBV30 to TRBJ2-3; possibly TRBD2 for D (6 bases). The germline V and J ends were trimmed by 5 bases and 0 bases, with 9 bases remaining between them. CDR3 length: 13 residues. Germline V gives CDR1 GTSNPN, CDR2 SVGIG (reference sequence). The CDR3 DNA is TGTGCCTGGGAGGCGGGGAGCACAGATACGCAGTATTTT. This translates into CAWEAGSTDTQYF.

This clonotype was observed at least ten times. The V and J genes are TRBV2 and TRBJ1-2; 8 bases are a match to TRBD1. CDR1 is SNHLY, CDR2 FYNNEI, per germline. CDR3 size: 13 residues. V dropped 8 bases and J dropped 4; count of bases not matched to a gene: 6. CDR3 nucleotides: TGTGCCAGCCCCCCAGGGGGCGGCTATGGCTACACCTTC. Amino acid sequence: CASPPGGGYGYTF.

This clonotype was counted only a few times. This chain links TRBV20-1 with TRBJ1-5, with 11 bases lining up with TRBD1. The junction had 8 bases not matched to a gene; V was cut back by 3 bases and J by 7 bases. CDR1 is DFQATT and CDR2 is SNEGSKA in the germline V gene (reference sequence). The CDR3 has 15 residues. The CDR3 spells CSARVPGTGGQPQHF. In DNA form, the CDR3 reads TGCAGTGCTAGGGTTCCCGGGACAGGGGGGCAGCCCCAGCATTTT.

As regards this clonotype: This could be a read error, since a much larger clone is one nucleotide away. The genes are TRBV10-3 and TRBJ1-5; D is unresolved. CDR3 length: 13 amino acids. Per the germline V gene, CDR1 is ENHRY and CDR2 is SYGVKD. V lost 3 bases, J lost 2 bases, and 5 bases lay in between. The CDR3 DNA sequence: TGTGCCATCAGTGAAGAGGGCAATCAGCCCCAGCATTTT. This encodes CAISEEGNQPQHF.

This clonotype has ten or more counts. This rearrangement joins TRBV12-5 to TRBJ1-3; 10 positions agree with TRBD1. The CDR3 is 20 amino acids. Trimming took 3 bases from V and 0 from J; bases not matched to a gene: 14. Germline V gene lookup returns CDR1 LGHNT and CDR2 FRNRAP. The CDR3 DNA reads as TGTGCTAGTGGTTTAGAGACAGGGGGCTATCCGGGGAACTCTGGAAACACCATATATTTT. Protein: CASGLETGGYPGNSGNTIYF.

This clonotype occurred a few times. This chain links TRBV24-1 with TRBJ1-1; D remains unclear. The germline V and J ends were trimmed by 9 bases and 2 bases, with 6 bases remaining between them. Germline V CDR1 and CDR2: KGHDR, SFDVKD. CDR3 length: 11 amino acids. CDR3 sequence reads: CATQSNTEAFF. In DNA, the CDR3 is TGTGCCACCCAATCAAACACTGAAGCTTTCTTT.

This clonotype was found many times. The chain links TRBV12-3 or TRBV12-4 to TRBJ2-1, with TRBD1 matching 9 bases. The V and J ends lost 2 bases and 7 bases, in that order; junction bases with no gene match: 9. The CDR3 is made up of 16 amino acids. The DNA of the CDR3 is TGTGCCAGCAGTTTATTGCAGGGACAGGGTCTGAATGAGCAGTTCTTC. Translating it yields CASSLLQGQGLNEQFF.

This clonotype was counted ten times or more. This CDR3 reads CASSDAWTGGDYTEAFF. DNA for the CDR3: TGTGCCAGCTCAGACGCCTGGACAGGGGGGGACTACACTGAAGCTTTCTTT. The chain is built from TRBV18 and TRBJ1-1; 10 bases match TRBD1. The junction had 12 bases not matched to a gene; V was cut back by 5 bases and J by 3 bases. Germline CDR1 is KGHSH and CDR2 is LQKENI. The CDR3 extends over 17 amino acids.

V is TRBV5-1 and J is TRBJ2-2, with 7 bases fitting TRBD2. The junction had 8 bases not matched to a gene; V was cut back by 4 bases and J by 5 bases. Germline CDR1 is SGHRS and CDR2 is YFSETQ. CDR3 length: 15 residues. The CDR3 coding sequence is TGCGCCAGCAGCACCGGGGAGGGGAGGACCGGGGAGCTGTTTTTT. This sequence encodes CASSTGEGRTGELFF.

This clonotype was observed at least ten times. J is TRBJ2-2 and V is TRBV5-6; D is unclear. With 2 bases removed from V and 5 bases from J, the gap between germline ends came to 13 bases. Per germline, CDR1 SGHDT and CDR2 YYEEEE. This CDR3 region has 15 residues. In nucleotides, the CDR3 is TGTGCCAGCAGCTTAACCTCTCTGGGGACCGGGGAGCTGTTTTTT. Translation: CASSLTSLGTGELFF. Based on the CDR3 plus reference TRBV5-6 and TRBJ2-2, the full variable domain is DAGVTQSPTHLIKTRGQQVTLRCSPKSGHDTVSWYQQALGQGPQFIFQYYEEEERQRGNFPDRFSGHQFPNYSSELNVNALLLGDSALYLCASSLTSLGTGELFFGEGSRLTVL.

Points on this clonotype: It may be a read error: a sequence one base away is much more abundant. The chain employs TRBV7-2 and TRBJ2-5; D perhaps matches TRBD2 (7 bases). The CDR3 is 16 residues long. CDR1 SGHTA and CDR2 FQGNSA come from the germline V gene. V was trimmed by 0 bases and J by 7 bases, leaving 18 bases between them. The CDR3 DNA is TGTGCCAGCAGCTTAGCGGGCGATGCGGGGGCCCCGACCCAGTACTTC. It codes for CASSLAGDAGAPTQYF. Full variable domain (remainder filled in from reference TRBV7-2 and TRBJ2-5): GAGVSQSPSNKVTEKGKDVELRCDPISGHTALYWYRQSLGQGLEFLIYFQGNSAPDKSGLPSDRFSAERTGGSVSTLTIQRTQQEDSAVYLCASSLAGDAGAPTQYFGPGTRLLVL.

This clonotype was recorded many times. This sequence joins TRBV20-1 and TRBJ2-2; TRBD1 matches at 8 bases. CDR3 size: 14 residues. V trimming: 3 bases; J trimming: 4 bases; junction bases outside the gene matches: 4. In germline, CDR1 is DFQATT, CDR2 SNEGSKA (reference sequence). CDR3 sequence reads: CSASRQGATGELFF. As DNA, the CDR3 is TGCAGTGCTAGTAGGCAGGGGGCCACCGGGGAGCTGTTTTTT.

The chain carries TRBV27 and TRBJ2-2; D is undetermined. V lost 2 bases to trimming and J lost 6 bases, with 13 bases between them. The length of the CDR3 is 15 residues. Germline V gives CDR1 MNHEY, CDR2 SMNVEV (reference sequence). CDR3 residues: CASSLRRMAAGELFF. In DNA, the CDR3 is TGTGCCAGCAGTTTACGCCGGATGGCGGCCGGGGAGCTGTTTTTT.

The CDR3 coding sequence is TGCGCCAGCAGCCGCCCCACCGGGGGAAACACCGGGGAGCTGTTTTTT. The encoded protein is CASSRPTGGNTGELFF. The chain links TRBV10-2 to TRBJ2-2, with D possibly matching TRBD2 (6 bases). The V end lost 6 bases, the J end lost 2 bases, and 16 bases lay between the germline ends. The CDR3 sequence is 16 residues long. CDR1 and CDR2 (germline): WSHSY, SAAADI.

This clonotype has a count of ten or more. This rearrangement joins TRBV29-1 to TRBJ1-6; D gene ambiguous. CDR1 and CDR2 from the germline V gene are SQVTM and ANQGSEA. With 6 bases removed from V and 8 bases from J, the gap between germline ends came to 11 bases. The CDR3 consists of 12 residues. For the CDR3, the DNA is TGCAGCGTGGCGGAGGTGGATTCACCCCTCCACTTT. Residues: CSVAEVDSPLHF.

V gene TRBV5-6 combines with J gene TRBJ1-1, with D possibly TRBD1 on 5 matching bases. The CDR3 is 13 residues long. Germline CDR1 SGHDT, CDR2 YYEEEE. With 7 bases removed from V and 2 bases from J, the gap between germline ends came to 12 bases. The CDR3 spells CASGVGGNTEAFF. The CDR3 DNA reads as TGTGCCAGCGGAGTGGGGGGTAACACTGAAGCTTTCTTT.

This clonotype was counted ten times or more. The chain links TRBV20-1 to TRBJ1-6; perhaps TRBD1 as D (5 bases). The CDR3 spans 18 residues. CDR1 is DFQATT, CDR2 SNEGSKA, per germline (reference sequence). V dropped 3 bases and J dropped 9 bases, with 27 bases sitting between them. In nucleotides, the CDR3 is TGCAGTGCTAGGGACGGGACCCAGGGTACAGCGGGTGGTTCACCCCTCCACTTT. It yields the protein CSARDGTQGTAGGSPLHF.

This clonotype was picked up many times. The chain has TRBV7-9 and TRBJ2-5; D gene ambiguous. CDR3 length equals 15 residues. CDR1 is SEHNR and CDR2 is FQNEAQ in the germline V gene (reference sequence). V was shortened by 7 bases and J by 2 bases, with 17 bases between the two germline ends. The CDR3 region has the DNA TGTGCCAGCAAAAGTTTGGGCGACATACAAGAGACCCAGTACTTC. This gives the protein CASKSLGDIQETQYF. Using reference TRBV7-9 and TRBJ2-5 for the parts outside the CDR3, the full variable domain is DTGVSQNPRHKITKRGQNVTFRCDPISEHNRLYWYRQTLGQGPEFLTYFQNEAQLEKSRLLSDRFSAERPKGSFSTLEIQRTEQGDSAMYLCASKSLGDIQETQYFGPGTRLLVL.

This clonotype was recorded many times. The J gene is TRBJ1-5, the V gene TRBV28; D not resolved. The germline gives CDR1 MDHEN, CDR2 SYDVKM. V lost 4 bases, J lost 10 bases, and 20 bases lay in between. This CDR3 has 15 amino acids. CDR3 protein: CASSSSDTLRRPQHF. In DNA form, the CDR3 reads TGTGCCAGCAGTTCGAGTGACACTCTTCGTCGTCCCCAGCATTTT.